The rows below give T cell receptor beta chains drawn from one sample of a study of T cells expressing NK-cell markers. TCRdb re-analyzed the 5' RACE reads; it lists each CDR3 protein once, without DNA. The sample has around 140,000 distinct CDR3 sequences. The sequenced sample consisted of blood T cells: a sorted CD56 or NKG2C T cell subset, CD4+ or CD8+ T cells, or bulk PBMC T cells (not recorded which). These TCRs come from a man aged 18 to 30 in good health. Both conserved end residues are part of each CDR3.

TRBV5-1	15	TRBJ2-2	CASSPGQVDTGELFF
TRBV11-2	15	TRBJ2-2	CASSSFTGNTGELFF
TRBV18	16	TRBJ2-1	CASSPPGTGVNNEQFF
TRBV13	13	TRBJ2-5	CASSRGQGETQYF
TRBV12-3/TRBV12-4	14	TRBJ2-3	CASSWAIGTDTQYF
TRBV29-1	20	TRBJ2-3	CSVGNVLDRDRGIGTDTQYF
TRBV7-3	16	TRBJ1-2	CASSLAPGTGGDGYTF
TRBV27	13	TRBJ2-7	CASSVHRVDEQYF
TRBV29-1	15	TRBJ2-5	CSVAGTSGSQETQYF
TRBV6-1	15	TRBJ2-1	CASSEFTSGINEQFF
TRBV29-1	13	TRBJ2-1	CSVWTSGSTEQFF
TRBV12-3/TRBV12-4	13	TRBJ2-1	CATYKREVNEQFF
TRBV30	17	TRBJ2-5	CAWRGLGNRGRLETQYF
TRBV4-1	14	TRBJ2-3	CASSQYSGTDTQYF
TRBV19	12	TRBJ1-4	CASGAGDEKLFF
TRBV20-1	11	TRBJ1-2	CSARDSVGYTF
TRBV27	15	TRBJ2-2	CASSQGKEETGELFF
TRBV4-3	18	TRBJ2-6	CASSQRTSVETGANVLTF
TRBV30	14	TRBJ2-3	CAWRVRGSTDTQYF
TRBV5-4	14	TRBJ2-7	CASSLTRTSPEQYF
TRBV6-4	15	TRBJ2-1	CASSTGTGFYNEQFF
TRBV2	16	TRBJ2-3	CASSPPWGQGVDTQYF